This TCR beta chain stems from a study of shared clonotypes between healthy human individuals. Overall study: The donor group consisted of two women and three men, aged 18 to 49. Whole-study results and caveats: Around 5.4% of naive CD4 clonotypes were common to a handful of donors.

J gave up 9 bases and V 3 bases, and 7 bases lay outside the gene matches. This CDR3 has 15 amino acids. Germline V CDR1 and CDR2: SQVTM, ANQGSEA. The data were produced by immunoSEQ multiplex PCR, yet TCRdb's version contains in-frame clones alone and is incomplete. Of 740,000 or so clones listed, approximately 73% are singletons. Healthy HIV-negative adults with no recent acute infections or vaccinations were recruited as donors. On this clone: As yet, its antigen is unknown.

V and J are TRBV29-1 and TRBJ2-1, with 14 bases identical to TRBD2. The sample taken for sequencing was memory CD4+ T cells sorted from blood. Subset in this sample: CD45RA-negative fraction. This sequence was found in a woman in her 30s in good health. As DNA, the CDR3 is TGCAGCGTTGACCCGGGACTAGCGGGAGTGGGTGAGCAGTTCTTC. Protein product: CSVDPGLAGVGEQFF.